Listed here is a single TCR beta chain. Its specificity is not known. The sample is drawn from a study of CD8 T cell repertoires and HIV-1 epitope variants. Study-level background: Epitopes were three Gag families plus Nef HW9 and YT9.

Assay: immunoSEQ multiplex PCR; the TCRdb copy retains only in-frame clones and omits some. The sample has 5,000 to 6,500 clones, 55% to 65% seen once. The CDR3 is 13 residues long. J lost 8 bases, V lost 7 bases, and 8 bases had no gene match. Germline V gene data show CDR1 as MNHEY and CDR2 as SVGAGI. Input material: cultured CD8+ T cells derived from PBMCs. The sequence was obtained from a male donor with HIV. The rearrangement links TRBV6-5 to TRBJ1-2, with TRBD1 matching over 9 bases. Here the CDR3 reads CASIDRGGEGYTF. DNA for the CDR3: TGTGCCAGCATCGACAGGGGGGGTGAAGGCTACACCTTC.